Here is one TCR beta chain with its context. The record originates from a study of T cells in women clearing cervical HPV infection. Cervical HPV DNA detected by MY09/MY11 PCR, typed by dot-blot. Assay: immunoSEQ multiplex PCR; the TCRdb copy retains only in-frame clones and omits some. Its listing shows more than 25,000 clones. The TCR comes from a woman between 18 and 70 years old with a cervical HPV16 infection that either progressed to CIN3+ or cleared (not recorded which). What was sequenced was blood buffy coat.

Partial CDR3 DNA: TGTGCCAGCAGCCCTAATACCGGACAGGGAGGAAACGAG. This codes for CASSPNTGQGGNE. The CDR3 in full is CASSPNTGQGGNEQYF. The chain couples TRBV12-3 or TRBV12-4 to TRBJ2-7; 8 bases match TRBD1. The CDR3 goes on 3 residues after the read ends, and that part is filled in from the germline J gene. CDR3 size: 16 residues. Unmatched junction bases numbered 15, after V lost 6 bases and J lost 5 bases.